This T cell receptor beta chain was profiled in a study of blood T cells in healthy people across ages. Study in general: Template switching caught about one barcoded beta molecule for each two T cells.

Healthy Caucasians from Russia aged about 6 to 100 served as donors. Points from the study as a whole: PBMC samples, being unsorted, prevented any conclusive comparison of naive and antigen-experienced cells.

With a J-beta primer mix and a sample-barcoded 5' primer, a second PCR ran about 7 to 12 cycles. In TCRdb, the 5' RACE reads were re-called with MiXCR into one record per CDR3 protein. The repertoire consists of 650,000 to 1,000,000 distinct CDR3 sequences, with roughly 40% occurring once and the leading ten covering about an eighth. As regards this clonotype: Its antigen remains unknown.

Sequencing was performed on blood. This TCR came from a man between 18 and 35 years old in good health.

CDR3 protein: CASNGGLNTEAFF. As DNA, the CDR3 is TGTGCCAGCAATGGGGGGCTTAACACTGAAGCTTTCTTT. The J gene is TRBJ1-1, the V gene TRBV6-2 or TRBV6-3; TRBD1 is a possible D gene (6 bases). V lost 7 bases and J lost 2, with 11 bases in between. Germline V gene lookup returns CDR1 MNHEY and CDR2 SVGEGT. This CDR3 is built from 13 residues.